This T cell receptor (beta chain) was sequenced during a study of blood T cell repertoires in COVID-19. Study as a whole: Sites across the United States, Italy and Spain contributed samples from acute and convalescent COVID-19.

Data came from immunoSEQ multiplex PCR; TCRdb stores just in-frame clones and leaves some out. Of some 120,000 clones listed, around 87% are singletons. CDR3 length: 15 residues. V gave up 2 bases and J gave up 4 bases; unmatched junction bases: 7. CDR1 is SGDLS and CDR2 is YYNGEE in the germline V gene. The material sequenced was peripheral blood. The chain links TRBV9 to TRBJ1-2, with 8 bases fitting TRBD1. The TCR comes from a man between 65 and 79 years old with active or convalescent COVID-19. The CDR3 reads CASSVTTGVAYGYTF. CDR3 nucleotide sequence: TGTGCCAGCAGCGTTACGACAGGGGTGGCCTATGGCTACACCTTC.